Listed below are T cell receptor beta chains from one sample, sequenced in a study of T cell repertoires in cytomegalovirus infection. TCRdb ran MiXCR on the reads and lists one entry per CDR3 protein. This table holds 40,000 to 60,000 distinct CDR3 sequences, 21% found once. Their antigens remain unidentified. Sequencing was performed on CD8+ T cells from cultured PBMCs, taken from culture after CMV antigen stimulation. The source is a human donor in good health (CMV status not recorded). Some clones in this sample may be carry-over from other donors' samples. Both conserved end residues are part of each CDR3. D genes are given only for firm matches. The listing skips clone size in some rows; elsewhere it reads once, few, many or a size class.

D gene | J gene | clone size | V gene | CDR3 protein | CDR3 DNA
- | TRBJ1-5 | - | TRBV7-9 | CASSLGFLNQPQHF | TGTGCCAGCAGCCTGGGCTTCCTCAATCAGCCCCAGCATTTT
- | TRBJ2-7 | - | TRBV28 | CASSLLDYPAYEQYF | TGTGCCAGCAGTTTATTGGACTACCCGGCCTACGAGCAGTACTTC
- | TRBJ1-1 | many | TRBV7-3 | CASSLRGQNTEAFF | TGTGCCAGCAGCTTACGTGGGCAGAACACTGAAGCTTTCTTT
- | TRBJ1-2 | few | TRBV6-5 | CATGTQTYGYTF | TGTGCCACCGGGACGCAAACTTATGGCTACACCTTC
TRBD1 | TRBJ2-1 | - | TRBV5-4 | CASSLSRTGYEQFF | TGTGCCAGCAGCTTGTCTAGGACAGGGTATGAGCAGTTCTTC
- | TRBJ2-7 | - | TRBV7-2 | CASSLIRRDEQYF | TGTGCCAGCAGCTTAATACGTCGGGACGAGCAGTACTTC
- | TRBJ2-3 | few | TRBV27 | CASSPRTDTQYF | TGTGCCAGCAGTCCACGGACCGATACGCAGTATTTT
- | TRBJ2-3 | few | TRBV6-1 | CATEGGARTDTQYF | TGTGCCACCGAAGGGGGGGCGCGTACAGATACGCAGTATTTT
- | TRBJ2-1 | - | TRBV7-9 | CASYFRASEQFF | TGTGCCAGCTATTTCCGAGCGAGTGAGCAGTTCTTC
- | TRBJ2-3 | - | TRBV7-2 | CASSPEISDTQYF | TGTGCCAGCAGCCCAGAGATCTCAGATACGCAGTATTTT
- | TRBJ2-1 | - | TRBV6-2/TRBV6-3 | CASSLTRAHEQFF | TGTGCCAGCAGCCTCACCAGGGCACATGAGCAGTTCTTC
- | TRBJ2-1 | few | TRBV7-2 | CASSLGTAIEQFF | TGTGCCAGCAGCCTGGGGACTGCAATTGAGCAGTTCTTC
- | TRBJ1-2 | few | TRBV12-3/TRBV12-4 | CASSLLGTLAYYGYTF | TGTGCCAGCAGTTTATTAGGGACACTAGCTTATTATGGCTACACCTTC
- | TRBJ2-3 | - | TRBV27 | CASRDSRFDTQYF | TGTGCCAGCAGGGACAGTAGATTTGATACGCAGTATTTT
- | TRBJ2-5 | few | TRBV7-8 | CASTLEGAGREPQETQYF | TGTGCCAGCACCCTGGAAGGCGCGGGGCGCGAGCCCCAAGAGACCCAGTACTTC
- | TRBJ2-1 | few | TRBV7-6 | CASSLTGVNNNEQFF | TGTGCCAGCAGCTTAACGGGCGTCAACAACAATGAGCAGTTCTTC
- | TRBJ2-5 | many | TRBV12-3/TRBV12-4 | CASSNGAGSGETQYF | TGTGCCAGCAGTAATGGGGCAGGTTCGGGAGAGACCCAGTACTTC
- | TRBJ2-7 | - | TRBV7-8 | CASSPAAGAYEQYF | TGTGCCAGCAGCCCCGCCGCGGGGGCATACGAGCAGTACTTC
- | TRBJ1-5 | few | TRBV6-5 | CASSRLTENQPQHF | TGTGCCAGCAGCAGACTGACAGAGAATCAGCCCCAGCATTTT
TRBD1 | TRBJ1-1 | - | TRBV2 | CASSDPRGRDTEAFF | TGTGCCAGCAGTGACCCCAGGGGGAGGGACACTGAAGCTTTCTTT
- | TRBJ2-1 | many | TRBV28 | CASSSRPLSYNEQFF | TGTGCCAGCTCCTCCAGACCGCTCTCCTACAATGAGCAGTTCTTC
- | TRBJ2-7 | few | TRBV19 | CATGISGKSYEQYF | TGTGCCACCGGGATCAGCGGAAAAAGCTACGAGCAGTACTTC
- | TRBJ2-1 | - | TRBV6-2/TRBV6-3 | CASSSGRGQNNEQFF | TGTGCCAGCAGTTCCGGGCGGGGCCAAAACAATGAGCAGTTCTTC
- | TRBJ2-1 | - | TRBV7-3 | CASSPKPGFVFNEQFF | TGTGCCAGCAGCCCAAAACCGGGTTTCGTCTTCAATGAGCAGTTCTTC
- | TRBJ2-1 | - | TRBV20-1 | CSARLVGPNLGEQGEQFF | TGCAGTGCTAGATTGGTCGGGCCAAACCTGGGGGAACAGGGTGAGCAGTTCTTC
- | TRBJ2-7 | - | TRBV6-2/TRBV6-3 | CASSPRREQYF | TGTGCCAGCAGCCCGAGGAGGGAGCAGTACTTC
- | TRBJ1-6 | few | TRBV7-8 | CASSLEGASYNSPLHF | TGTGCCAGCAGCTTAGAAGGGGCCTCCTATAATTCACCCCTCCACTTT
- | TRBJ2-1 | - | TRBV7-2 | CASSLHEQFF | TGTGCCAGCAGCTTACATGAGCAGTTCTTC
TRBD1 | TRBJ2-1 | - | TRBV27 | CASSFGTGHYEQFF | TGTGCCAGCAGTTTTGGGACAGGGCATTATGAGCAGTTCTTC
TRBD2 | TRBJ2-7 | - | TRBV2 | CASSGASGNYEQYF | TGTGCCAGCAGTGGGGCTAGCGGAAACTACGAGCAGTACTTC
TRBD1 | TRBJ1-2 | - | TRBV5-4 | CASSSIGQGNYGYTF | TGTGCCAGCAGCTCGATAGGACAGGGGAACTATGGCTACACCTTC